These 6 T cell receptor beta chains came from one sample sequenced in a study of T cells in Graves' hyperthyroidism and ophthalmopathy. There were TCR beta CDR3 regions amplified from RNA transcripts. With the HTBI primer set, the TCR CDR3 went through a first round of RT-PCR. In TCRdb, the multiplex PCR reads were re-called with MiXCR into one record per CDR3 protein. The sample contains roughly 720,000 distinct CDR3 sequences, 17% of which appear only once. Sequences were obtained from blood. The receptors derive from a man in his forties or fifties with Graves' hyperthyroidism.

A remark on this clonotype: Just one base apart from a much larger clone, this may be a read error. This sequence joins TRBV28 and TRBJ2-7; unclear D gene. Trimming took off 2 bases at V and 3 bases at J, with 11 bases between the two ends. Germline CDR1 reads MDHEN; CDR2 reads SYDVKM. The CDR3 runs 14 residues. Here the CDR3 reads CASSLPAVSYEQYF. For the CDR3, the DNA is TGTGCCAGCAGTTTACCGGCAGTTAGCTACGAGCAGTACTTC.

At least ten counts were recorded for this clonotype. The chain uses TRBV7-2 and TRBJ2-7; TRBD1 aligns across 8 bases. The CDR3 extends over 16 amino acids. Germline values: CDR1 SGHTA, CDR2 FQGNSA. The trim removed 4 bases at V and 6 bases at J, leaving 14 bases unmatched. CDR3 nucleotides: TGTGCCAGCAGCTCGCATGACAGGGGCGAATTCCTCGAGCAGTACTTC. Encoded protein: CASSSHDRGEFLEQYF. Full variable domain (outside the CDR3, taken from reference TRBV7-2 and TRBJ2-7): GAGVSQSPSNKVTEKGKDVELRCDPISGHTALYWYRQSLGQGLEFLIYFQGNSAPDKSGLPSDRFSAERTGGSVSTLTIQRTQQEDSAVYLCASSSHDRGEFLEQYFGPGTRLTVT.

This clonotype was recorded at least ten times. The genes are TRBV5-1 and TRBJ2-7; D is possibly TRBD2 (6 bases). Germline V gives CDR1 SGHRS, CDR2 YFSETQ. The CDR3 is 14 amino acids. Deletions cut 1 base from V and 6 bases from J, with 14 bases between. The CDR3, as DNA: TGCGCCAGCAGCTTGAGTTCAGGACTACGCGAGCAGTACTTC. Its translation: CASSLSSGLREQYF.

The chain has TRBV6-1 and TRBJ1-1; D ambiguous. The length of the CDR3 is 14 residues. V lost 5 bases to trimming and J lost 3 bases, with 13 bases between them. The V gene's germline CDR1 is MNHNS and CDR2 SASEGT. DNA of the CDR3: TGTGCCAGCAGTAGAAGGGAGGAGCACACTGAAGCTTTCTTT. Encoded protein: CASSRREEHTEAFF.

The rearrangement links TRBV12-3 or TRBV12-4 to TRBJ1-1, with 11 nucleotides matching TRBD1. The CDR3 consists of 16 residues. Trimming cost V 7 bases and J 5 bases; bases outside gene matches: 12. The CDR3 loop is CASTGTGGRTRTEAFF. CDR3 in DNA: TGTGCCAGCACCGGGACAGGGGGTCGGACAAGGACTGAAGCTTTCTTT.

The J gene is TRBJ2-3, the V gene TRBV29-1, with D perhaps TRBD2 (6 bases). V lost 3 bases, J lost 2 bases, and 12 bases lay in between. The CDR3 is 14 amino acids. The germline CDR1 and CDR2 sequences are SQVTM and ANQGSEA. The CDR3 DNA reads TGCAGCGTTGACGGGACTGGGTACACAGATACGCAGTATTTT. The encoded protein is CSVDGTGYTDTQYF.